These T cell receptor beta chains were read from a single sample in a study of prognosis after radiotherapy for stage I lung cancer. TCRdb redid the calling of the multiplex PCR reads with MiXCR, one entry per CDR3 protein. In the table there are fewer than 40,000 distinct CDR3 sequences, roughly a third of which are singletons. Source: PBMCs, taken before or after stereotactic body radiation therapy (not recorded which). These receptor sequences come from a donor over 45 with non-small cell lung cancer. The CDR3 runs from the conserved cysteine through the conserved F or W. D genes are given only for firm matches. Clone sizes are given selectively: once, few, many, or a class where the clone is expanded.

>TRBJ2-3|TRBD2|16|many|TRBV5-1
TGCGCCAGCAGCTTGGAGGGCGGGAGAAATACAGATACGCAGTATTTT
CASSLEGGRNTDTQYF
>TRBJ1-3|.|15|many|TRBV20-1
TGCAGTGCTAGAGAGACGGAAAGCTCTGGAAACACCATATATTTT
CSARETESSGNTIYF
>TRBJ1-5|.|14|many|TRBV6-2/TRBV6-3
TGTGCCAGCAGTGAAGGTCAGGAGGGTCAGCCCCAGCATTTT
CASSEGQEGQPQHF
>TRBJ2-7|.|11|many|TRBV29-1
TGCAGCGGGAGGACCTCCTACGAGCAGTACTTC
CSGRTSYEQYF
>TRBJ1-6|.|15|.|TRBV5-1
TGCGCCAGCAGCCCCCTGGCCAAGGGAGATTCACACCTCCACTTT
CASSPLAKGDSHLHF
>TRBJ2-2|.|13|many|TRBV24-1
TGTGCCACGGCAGGGAGGAGCACCGGGGAGCTGTTTTTT
CATAGRSTGELFF
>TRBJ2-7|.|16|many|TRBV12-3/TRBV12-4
TGTGCCAGCAGTCTAGGCTGGGGGGCGCTGACCTACGAGCAGTACTTC
CASSLGWGALTYEQYF
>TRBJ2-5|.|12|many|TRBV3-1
TGTGCCAGCAGCTACCGAACCGGTGTCCTAAGCTTC
CASSYRTGVLSF
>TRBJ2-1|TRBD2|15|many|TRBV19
TGTGCCAGTAGTAGTAGCGGGAGAGGGTTACCTGAGCAGTTCTTC
CASSSSGRGLPEQFF
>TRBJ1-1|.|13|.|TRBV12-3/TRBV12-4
TGTGCCAGCAGAGAGACATTGGGCAATGAAGCTTTCTTT
CASRETLGNEAFF
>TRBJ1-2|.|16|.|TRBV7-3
TGTGCCCGCAGCTTATCATCCGCAGGGCCGGTGAATGGCTACACCTTC
CARSLSSAGPVNGYTF
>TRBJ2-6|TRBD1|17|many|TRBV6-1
TGTGCCAGCAGACGGACAGGGGGCTTTTCTGGGGCCAACGTCCTGACTTTC
CASRRTGGFSGANVLTF
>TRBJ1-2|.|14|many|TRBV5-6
TGTGCCAGCAGCTGGGCGTCAGGGGAGGGTGGCTACACCTTC
CASSWASGEGGYTF
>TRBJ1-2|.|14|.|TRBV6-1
TGTGCCAGCATCCGGTACAGCTCTAACTATGGCTACACCTTC
CASIRYSSNYGYTF
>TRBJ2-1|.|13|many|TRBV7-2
TGTGCCAGCAGCTTAACTAAGGGCAATGAGCAGTTCTTC
CASSLTKGNEQFF
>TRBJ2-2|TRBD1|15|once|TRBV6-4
TGTGCCAGCAGCCTTGATGACAGGGGCACTGGGGAGCTGTTTTTT
CASSLDDRGTGELFF
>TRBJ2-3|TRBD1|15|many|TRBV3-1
TGTGCCAGCAGCCACAAAGGCACAGGGGTGGATACGCAGTATTTT
CASSHKGTGVDTQYF
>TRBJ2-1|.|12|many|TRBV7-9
TGTGCCAGCAGCCCACAGGGCTTTGAGCAGTTCTTC
CASSPQGFEQFF
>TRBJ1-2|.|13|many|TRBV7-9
TGTGCCAGCAGCTCCCCGGGGAGCTATGGCTACACCTTC
CASSSPGSYGYTF
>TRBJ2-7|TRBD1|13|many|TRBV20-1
TGCAGTGCTAGTAAGGGGGCGAGGGGGGAGCAGTACTTC
CSASKGARGEQYF
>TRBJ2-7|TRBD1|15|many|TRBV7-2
TGTGCCAGCAGCCGTTCCGGGACAGGGGTTGAAGAGCAGTACTTC
CASSRSGTGVEEQYF
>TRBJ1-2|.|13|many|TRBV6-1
TGTGCCAGCAGACAGGGAAGCAACTATGGCTACACCTTC
CASRQGSNYGYTF
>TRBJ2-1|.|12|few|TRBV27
TGTGCCAGCAGTTTACTAGGCAATGAGCAGTTCTTC
CASSLLGNEQFF
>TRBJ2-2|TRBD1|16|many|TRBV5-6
TGTGCCAGCAGCTTGGACAGGGGGTTTAACACCGGGGAGCTGTTTTTT
CASSLDRGFNTGELFF
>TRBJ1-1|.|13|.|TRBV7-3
TGTGCCAGCATCAGGACACGGTACACTGAAGCTTTCTTT
CASIRTRYTEAFF
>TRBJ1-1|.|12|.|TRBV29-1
TGCAGCGCTGGACAGTTTAACACTGAAGCTTTCTTT
CSAGQFNTEAFF
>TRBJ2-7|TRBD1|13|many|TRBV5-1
TGCGCCAGCAGCCGGGACAGGGGTTACGAGCAGTACTTC
CASSRDRGYEQYF
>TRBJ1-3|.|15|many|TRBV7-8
TGTGCCAGCAGCTTAAGATCTAGTCCTGGAAACACCATATATTTT
CASSLRSSPGNTIYF
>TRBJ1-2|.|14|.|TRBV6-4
TGTGCCAGCAGTGATGGACATGAGGCTAGTGGCTACACCTTC
CASSDGHEASGYTF
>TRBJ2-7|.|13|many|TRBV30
TGTGCCTGGACCACCCGAGGGGACTACGAGCAGTACTTC
CAWTTRGDYEQYF
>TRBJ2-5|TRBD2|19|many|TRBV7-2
TGTGCCAGCAGCTGGGGACTAGCGGGGGCCCCGTCCCCCCAAGAGACCCAGTACTTC
CASSWGLAGAPSPQETQYF
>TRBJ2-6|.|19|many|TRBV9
TGTGCCAGCAGCGCCTCGACCGGGACGGGCTTTTCTGGGGCCAACGTCCTGACTTTC
CASSASTGTGFSGANVLTF
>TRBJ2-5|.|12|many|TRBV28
TGTGCCAGCAGTTTCTTTCAAGAGACCCAGTACTTC
CASSFFQETQYF
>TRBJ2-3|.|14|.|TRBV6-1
TGTGCCAGCAATGAAGACAGTGGACCAGATACGCAGTATTTT
CASNEDSGPDTQYF
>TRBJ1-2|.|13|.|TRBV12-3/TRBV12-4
TGTGCCTGCAGTTCCCCCTTCGGATCCGGCTACACCTTC
CACSSPFGSGYTF
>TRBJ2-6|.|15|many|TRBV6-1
TGTGCCAGCAGTGAAAGGGACTCTGGGGCCAACGTCCTGACTTTC
CASSERDSGANVLTF
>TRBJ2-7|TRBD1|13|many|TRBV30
TGTGCCTGGAGCCGGGACAGGGCTAACGAGCAGTACTTC
CAWSRDRANEQYF
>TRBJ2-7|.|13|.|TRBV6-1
TGTGCCAGCAACCGACATGGCTCTGGCGATCAGTACTTC
CASNRHGSGDQYF
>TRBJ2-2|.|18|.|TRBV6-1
TGTGCCAGCAGACGGAGGGGGACGTTTAATGAGAACACCGGGGAGCTGTTTTTT
CASRRRGTFNENTGELFF
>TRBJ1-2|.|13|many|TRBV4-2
TGTGCCAGCAGCCAAGAAGGTAACTATGGCTACACCTTC
CASSQEGNYGYTF